This record looks at one TCR beta chain sequence and its context. The CDR3 extends over 14 amino acids. Per germline, CDR1 SGHVS and CDR2 FQNEAQ. The J segment lost 4 bases and the V segment lost 4 bases, leaving 1 base of the junction unmatched. The CDR3 regions of TCR beta were amplified from RNA transcripts. Researchers ran a first-round RT-PCR on the TCR CDR3 using the HTBI primer set. MiXCR, run by TCRdb on the multiplex PCR reads, gives a single entry per CDR3 protein. The top ten hold around 47% of the sample, which has 500,000 to 600,000 distinct CDR3 sequences, approximately 49% seen once. This record belongs to a study of T cells in Graves' hyperthyroidism and ophthalmopathy.

Sequenced: peripheral blood or thyroid tissue (not recorded which). This chain uses TRBV7-8 with TRBJ1-2, with 12 bases fitting TRBD1. The origin of this receptor is an adult woman with Graves' disease, either hyperthyroidism or ophthalmopathy (not recorded which). CDR3 DNA sequence: TGTGCCAGCAGCTGGGGACAGGGGGCCTATGGCTACACCTTC. Translating gives CASSWGQGAYGYTF.